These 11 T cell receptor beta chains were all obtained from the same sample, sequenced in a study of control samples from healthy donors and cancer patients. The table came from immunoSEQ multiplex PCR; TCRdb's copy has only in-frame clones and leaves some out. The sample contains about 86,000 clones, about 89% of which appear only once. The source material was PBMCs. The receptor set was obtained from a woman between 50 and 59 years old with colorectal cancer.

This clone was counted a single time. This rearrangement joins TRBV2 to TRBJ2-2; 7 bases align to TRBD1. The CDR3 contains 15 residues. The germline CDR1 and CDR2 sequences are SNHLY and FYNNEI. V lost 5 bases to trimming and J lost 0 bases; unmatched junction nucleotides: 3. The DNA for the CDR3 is TGTGCCAGCAGTATGACAGGGACGAACACCGGGGAGCTGTTTTTT. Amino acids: CASSMTGTNTGELFF.

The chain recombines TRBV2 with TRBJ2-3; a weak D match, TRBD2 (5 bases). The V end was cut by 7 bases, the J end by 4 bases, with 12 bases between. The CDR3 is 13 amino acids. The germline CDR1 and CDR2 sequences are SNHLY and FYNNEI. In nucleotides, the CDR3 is TGTGCCAGCACCAGCGGCTCTGCAGATACGCAGTATTTT. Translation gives CASTSGSADTQYF.

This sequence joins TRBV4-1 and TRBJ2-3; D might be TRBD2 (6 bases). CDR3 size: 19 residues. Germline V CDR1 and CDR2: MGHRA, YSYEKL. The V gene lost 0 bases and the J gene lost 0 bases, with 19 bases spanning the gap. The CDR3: CASSQDPTIVAASTDTQYF. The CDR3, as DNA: TGCGCCAGCAGCCAAGACCCCACAATTGTAGCGGCTAGCACAGATACGCAGTATTTT.

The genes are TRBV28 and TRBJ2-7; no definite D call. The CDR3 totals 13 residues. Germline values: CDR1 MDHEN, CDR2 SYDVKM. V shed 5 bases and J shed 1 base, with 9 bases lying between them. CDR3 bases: TGTGCCAGCAGTCCTCGAGCGTCCTACGAGCAGTACGTC. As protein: CASSPRASYEQYV.

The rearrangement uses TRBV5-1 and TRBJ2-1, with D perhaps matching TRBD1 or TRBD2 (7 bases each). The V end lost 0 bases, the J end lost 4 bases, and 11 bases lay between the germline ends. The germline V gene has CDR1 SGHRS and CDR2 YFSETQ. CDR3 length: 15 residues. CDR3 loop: CASSLAGGAYNEQFF. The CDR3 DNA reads TGCGCCAGCAGCTTGGCAGGGGGGGCTTACAATGAGCAGTTCTTC.

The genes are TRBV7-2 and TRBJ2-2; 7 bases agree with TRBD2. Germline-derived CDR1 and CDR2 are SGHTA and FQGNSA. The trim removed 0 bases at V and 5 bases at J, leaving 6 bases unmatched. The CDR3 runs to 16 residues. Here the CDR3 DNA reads TGTGCCAGCAGCTTAGCGGGCGGGAGTCGAACCGGGGAGCTGTTTTTT. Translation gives CASSLAGGSRTGELFF.

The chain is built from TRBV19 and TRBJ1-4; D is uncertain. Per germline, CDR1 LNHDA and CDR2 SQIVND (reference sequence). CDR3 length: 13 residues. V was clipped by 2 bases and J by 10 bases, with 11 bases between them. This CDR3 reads CASSITGSGKLFF. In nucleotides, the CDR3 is TGTGCCAGTAGTATAACGGGGAGTGGAAAACTGTTTTTT.

The CDR3 nucleotides read TGTGCCTGGAGTGCTGGGTTTAGCTCTGGAAACACCATATATTTT. The encoded protein is CAWSAGFSSGNTIYF. This sequence joins TRBV30 and TRBJ1-3, with unresolved D. Germline CDR1 reads GTSNPN; CDR2 reads SVGIG (reference sequence). The V and J ends lost 1 base and 0 bases respectively, with 10 bases between them. The CDR3 has 15 amino acids.

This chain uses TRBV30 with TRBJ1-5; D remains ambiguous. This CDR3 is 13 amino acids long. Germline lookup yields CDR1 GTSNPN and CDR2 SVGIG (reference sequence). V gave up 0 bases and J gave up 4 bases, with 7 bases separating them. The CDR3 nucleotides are TGTGCCTGGAGTGTAAACGGTAATCAGCCCCAGCATTTT. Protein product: CAWSVNGNQPQHF. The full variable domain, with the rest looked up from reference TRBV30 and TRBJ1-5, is SQTIHQWPATLVQPVGSPLSLECTVEGTSNPNLYWYRQAAGRGLQLLFYSVGIGQISSEVPQNLSASRPQDRQFILSSKKLLLSDSGFYLCAWSVNGNQPQHFGDGTRLSIL.

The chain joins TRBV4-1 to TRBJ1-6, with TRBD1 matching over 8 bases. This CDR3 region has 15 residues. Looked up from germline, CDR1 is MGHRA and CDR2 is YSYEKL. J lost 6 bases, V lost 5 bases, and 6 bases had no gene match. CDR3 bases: TGCGCCAGCAGCTCCGGACAGGGACCTAATTCACCCCTCCACTTT. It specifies CASSSGQGPNSPLHF.

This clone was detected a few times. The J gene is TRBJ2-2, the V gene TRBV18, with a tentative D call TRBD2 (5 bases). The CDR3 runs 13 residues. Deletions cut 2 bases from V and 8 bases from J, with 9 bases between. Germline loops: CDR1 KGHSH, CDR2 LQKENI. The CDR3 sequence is CASSPREIGELFF. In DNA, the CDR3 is TGTGCCAGCTCACCAAGGGAGATTGGGGAGCTGTTTTTT.